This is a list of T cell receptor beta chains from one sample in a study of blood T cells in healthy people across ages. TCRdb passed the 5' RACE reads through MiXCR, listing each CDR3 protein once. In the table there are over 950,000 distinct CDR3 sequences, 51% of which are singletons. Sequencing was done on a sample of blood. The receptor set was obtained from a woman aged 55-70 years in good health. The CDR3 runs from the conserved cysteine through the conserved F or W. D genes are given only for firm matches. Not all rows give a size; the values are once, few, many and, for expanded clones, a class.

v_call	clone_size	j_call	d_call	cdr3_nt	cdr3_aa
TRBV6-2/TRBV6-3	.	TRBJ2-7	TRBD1	TGTGCCAGCAGTCCCTACTCCCGACAGGGAAGAAACGAGCAGTACTTC	CASSPYSRQGRNEQYF
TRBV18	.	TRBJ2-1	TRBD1	TGTGCCAGCTCACTCTGGACAGGGTCGAATGAGCAGTTCTTC	CASSLWTGSNEQFF
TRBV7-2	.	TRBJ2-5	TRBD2	TGTGCCAGCAGCTTAGGCGGGAGCCAACAAGAGCAGTACTTC	CASSLGGSQQEQYF
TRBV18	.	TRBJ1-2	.	TGTGCCAGCTCACCTGGGACGGACTACTATGGCTACACCTTC	CASSPGTDYYGYTF
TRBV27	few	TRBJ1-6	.	TGTGCCAGCAGTTACAGAAATTCACCCCTCCACTTT	CASSYRNSPLHF
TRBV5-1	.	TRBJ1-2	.	TGCGCCAGCAGCTTAAACCCAGGGGTCGACGGCTACACCTTC	CASSLNPGVDGYTF
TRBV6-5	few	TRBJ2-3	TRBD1	TGTGCCACTGTGGACAGGGGGTCGGATACGCAGTATTTT	CATVDRGSDTQYF
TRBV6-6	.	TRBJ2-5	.	TGTGCCAGCTCACAGAATTTAGAGACCCAGTACTTC	CASSQNLETQYF
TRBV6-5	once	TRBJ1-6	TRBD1	TGTGCCAGCAGTTACACAGGGGGCGCGTCCGGATCACCCCTCCACTTT	CASSYTGGASGSPLHF
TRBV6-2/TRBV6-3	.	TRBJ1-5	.	TGTGCCAGTCAAATCCCTAATCAGCCCCAGCATTTT	CASQIPNQPQHF
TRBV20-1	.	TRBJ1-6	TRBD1	TGCAGTGCAAAACAGGGGGGAGATAATTCACCCCTCCACTTT	CSAKQGGDNSPLHF
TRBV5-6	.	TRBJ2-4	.	TGTGCCAGCAGCTTGGACAGCAGCATTCAGTACTTC	CASSLDSSIQYF
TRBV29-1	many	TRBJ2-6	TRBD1	TGCAGCGTGGACGGGACAGACTCTGGGGCCAACGTCCTGACTTTC	CSVDGTDSGANVLTF
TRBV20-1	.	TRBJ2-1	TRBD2	TGCAGTGCTAGTGATGGCGGGAGCCCCTACAATGAGCAGTTCTTC	CSASDGGSPYNEQFF
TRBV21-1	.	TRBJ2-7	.	TGTGCCAGCAGCAAAGATTGTGTGACTAGCGGATACGAGCAGTACTTC	CASSKDCVTSGYEQYF
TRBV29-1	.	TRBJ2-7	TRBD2	TGCAGCGTTGAAAATAGCGGGGGGGTGTCGCAGTACTTC	CSVENSGGVSQYF
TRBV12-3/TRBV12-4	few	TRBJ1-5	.	TGTGCCAGCAACGTTATGGGTGTCGGGGGGGACAATCAGCCCCAGCATTTT	CASNVMGVGGDNQPQHF
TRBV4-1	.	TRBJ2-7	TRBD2	TGCGCCAGCAGCCAAGGGATAGCGGGAGTGAGCTCCTACGAGCAGTACTTC	CASSQGIAGVSSYEQYF
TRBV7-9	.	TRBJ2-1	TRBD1	TGTGCCAGCAGCTACTTGGACAGGACGATCTACAATGAGCAGTTCTTC	CASSYLDRTIYNEQFF
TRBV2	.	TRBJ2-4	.	TGTGCCAGCAGTGAAGACGGCTTAGCCAAAAACATTCAGTACTTC	CASSEDGLAKNIQYF
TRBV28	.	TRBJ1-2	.	TGTGCCAGCAGTTTAAACCAGATTTTGTATGGCTACACCTTC	CASSLNQILYGYTF
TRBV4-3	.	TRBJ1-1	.	TGCGCCAGCAGCGGACTGAGATCGACACTTGGAGGAGCTTTCTTT	CASSGLRSTLGGAFF
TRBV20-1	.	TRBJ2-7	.	TGCAGTGCTAGGATTGGGGGAATCTACGAGCAGTACTTC	CSARIGGIYEQYF